This T cell receptor (beta chain) was recovered during a study of cytomegalovirus exposure and HLA in healthy donors. Study-wide findings and caveats: TCR beta chain V- and J-gene trimming was linked, in a later analysis, to a missense variant in DCLRE1C. Most TCRs appeared rarely, but some public TCRs recurred in many donors.

The study ran its PCR with 60 Vbeta and 13 Jbeta primers. Repertoires were generated with immunoSEQ multiplex PCR, while TCRdb's copy carries only in-frame clones and drops some. The sample gives roughly 220,000 clones, 80% to 90% of which show up once; about 3.1% is in the top ten. About this clone: The antigen is not known.

The CDR3 sequence is 17 residues long. V lost 1 base to trimming and J lost 2 bases; unmatched junction nucleotides: 11. Germline-derived CDR1 and CDR2 are SGHRS and YFSETQ. The sequence was collected from a man aged 25-45 years in good health and CMV-seronegative. Sequenced sample: PBMCs. The chain links TRBV5-1 to TRBJ2-5; 7 positions match TRBD1. The DNA for the CDR3 is TGCGCCAGCAGCTTGTGGGGCCCCTGGACAGGTCAAGAGACCCAGTACTTC. Amino acid sequence: CASSLWGPWTGQETQYF.